This T cell receptor (beta chain) was retrieved from a study of blood T cell repertoires in COVID-19. Repertoires were generated with immunoSEQ multiplex PCR, while TCRdb's copy carries only in-frame clones and drops some. Of 250,000 to 300,000 clones in the sample, roughly nine tenths were seen once. Patients in Seattle were enrolled during active infection, then followed longitudinally. V was clipped by 3 bases and J by 6 bases, with 17 bases between them. The CDR3 extends over 15 amino acids. The germline gives CDR1 SGHRS, CDR2 YFSETQ. The sequence was obtained from a woman aged 30 to 39 with COVID-19, enrolled during active disease. Material: peripheral blood. The chain couples TRBV5-1 to TRBJ2-3; the D gene is possibly TRBD2 (6 bases). CDR3 DNA sequence: TGCGCCAGCAGCTACGCGCGGGGTGTCGTTGATACGCAGTATTTT. This codes for CASSYARGVVDTQYF. Full variable domain (remainder filled in from reference TRBV5-1 and TRBJ2-3): KAGVTQTPRYLIKTRGQQVTLSCSPISGHRSVSWYQQTPGQGLQFLFEYFSETQRNKGNFPGRFSGRQFSNSRSEMNVSTLELGDSALYLCASSYARGVVDTQYFGPGTRLTVL.